This TCR beta chain was observed in a study of preoperative IRX-2 immunotherapy in early breast cancer. Treatment reported: preoperative locoregional IRX-2 cytokine immunotherapy. This phase Ib study tested locoregional IRX-2 cytokine immunotherapy given before surgery. CDR1 SQVTM and CDR2 ANQGSEA come from the germline V gene. This CDR3 is 15 amino acids long. V lost 4 bases and J 0 bases, leaving 15 bases between the germline ends. Clones were sequenced by immunoSEQ multiplex PCR, and TCRdb holds only the in-frame ones, with some missing. The sample records roughly 43,000 clones, approximately 94% being singletons.

Material: tumor tissue, obtained after IRX-2 immunotherapy. The TCR comes from a human donor with breast cancer. This rearrangement joins TRBV29-1 to TRBJ2-5; D not resolved. In DNA, the CDR3 is TGCAGCGTTGTATTTTGGAACTACCACCAAGAGACCCAGTACTTC. It specifies CSVVFWNYHQETQYF.